This T cell receptor (beta chain) was obtained from a study of OX40 agonist ivuxolimab in advanced cancers. About the study as a whole: Ivuxolimab, which targeted the costimulatory receptor OX40 (CD134), was an agonistic, fully human IgG2 monoclonal antibody. Intravenous ivuxolimab was administered to patients every 2 weeks at six dose levels: 0.01, 0.1, 0.3, 1.5, 3 and 10 mg/kg. Of the roughly 50 dose-escalation patients, hepatocellular carcinoma was present in about 20, melanoma in some 15, renal cell carcinoma in 9 and head and neck cancer in 9. In the dose-escalation cohort, approximately 80% of patients were male, and the mean age was 60 years with a range of roughly 20 to 79. Prior anti-PD-1, anti-PD-L1 or anti-CTLA-4 therapy was permitted, and roughly two fifths of dose-escalation patients had received checkpoint inhibitors. Three dose-escalation patients achieved partial responses, one with hepatocellular carcinoma and two with cutaneous melanoma. The purpose of peripheral TCRbeta sequencing was to test whether ivuxolimab changed TCR sequence diversity and led to clonal T-cell expansion. The paper describes the monotherapy dose-escalation part (N = 52 patients) of the phase I trial of ivuxolimab. Results and caveats for the whole study, not just this receptor: At doses from 0.1 to 3.0 mg/kg, clonal expansion was seen in both CD4+ and CD8+ blood T cells between baseline and week 6. The antigen specificity of the peripheral T cells that underwent clonal expansion was not determined. Low levels of normalized T-cell clonal expansion were also seen in some patients who did not respond. On average, CD8+ T cells showed more expanded clones than CD4+ T cells after ivuxolimab. Partial responders in the 0.1-3.0 mg/kg groups had among the lowest normalized peripheral clonal expansion, especially among CD8+ T cells.

For this clone: Its antigen has not been determined. Nothing much larger sits one base from this clone, and base qualities are not available.

Trimming removed 6 bases from V and 0 bases from J, leaving 12 bases between the germline ends. From the cysteine up to the phenylalanine, the CDR3 has a length of 15 residues. The CDR3 DNA has 45 bases and is translated from base 1. Reading the germline V gene gives CDR1 MDHEN and CDR2 SYDVKM. Patients with a history of autoimmune disease or receiving systemic immunosuppression were excluded from the trial. Peripheral blood for TCR sequencing was collected from all dose cohorts at baseline, on cycle 4 day 1, and on cycle 7 day 1. The samples were taken from a phase I, first-in-human, multicenter, open-label dose-escalation trial of ivuxolimab. Adults with locally advanced or metastatic melanoma, renal cell carcinoma, hepatocellular carcinoma or head and neck squamous cell carcinoma were enrolled in the trial. CD4+ and CD8+ T cells were sorted separately from peripheral blood before TCR sequencing.

For sequencing of the TCRbeta CDR3 region, genomic DNA was extracted from the sorted cells. TCRbeta CDR3 regions were sequenced using the immunoSEQ Assay. Entries here come from immuneACCESS through TCRdb and include only in-frame sequences with V and J called. Some clones fail to appear in such tables; in the studies checked, an unresolved V gene covers under half of the shortfall, and the cause of the remainder is unknown. This sample has more than 45,000 clones in its table, and around nine tenths of those were observed once. The top ten constitute under 2.5% of the sample. The TCR comes from an adult with an advanced solid tumor such as melanoma, head and neck, liver or kidney cancer. The V and J genes are TRBV28 and TRBJ1-3; no confident D gene assignment can be made. Sample: CD4+ or CD8+ T cells sorted from blood, taken in a trial of the OX40 agonist ivuxolimab. The nucleotide sequence reads TGTGCCAGCAGACCTCACGGGTACTCTGGAAACACCATATATTTT. Translation gives CASRPHGYSGNTIYF.